The present TCR beta chain was sequenced within a study of cytomegalovirus exposure and HLA in healthy donors. Broader study findings: CMV antigen specificity was confirmed in vitro for a few CMV-associated chains. In a later analysis, HLA-C alleles had the fewest associated TCRs, DRB1 alleles the most. The analysis excluded some indistinguishable V segments, including TRBV6-2 and TRBV6-3. For most TCR beta V segments, an earlier analysis put the productive rate at about 87% or about 30% of the time.

A few counts support this clone. Its antigen is not known. CDR3 length: 14 amino acids. Germline CDR1 and CDR2: WSHSY and SAAADI. V shed 7 bases, J shed 1 base, and the junction held 5 bases outside the gene matches. The study ran its PCR with 60 Vbeta and 13 Jbeta primers. Data came from immunoSEQ multiplex PCR; TCRdb stores just in-frame clones and leaves some out. The sample consists of 180,000 or so clones, roughly 10% of them appearing once. The source of this sequence is a woman younger than 45 in good health and CMV-seropositive. Sequenced input: PBMCs. This rearrangement joins TRBV10-2 to TRBJ2-7; TRBD2 aligns across 9 bases. CDR3: CASTPSGKSYEQYF. The CDR3 nucleotides read TGCGCCAGCACCCCTAGCGGGAAATCCTACGAGCAGTACTTC.